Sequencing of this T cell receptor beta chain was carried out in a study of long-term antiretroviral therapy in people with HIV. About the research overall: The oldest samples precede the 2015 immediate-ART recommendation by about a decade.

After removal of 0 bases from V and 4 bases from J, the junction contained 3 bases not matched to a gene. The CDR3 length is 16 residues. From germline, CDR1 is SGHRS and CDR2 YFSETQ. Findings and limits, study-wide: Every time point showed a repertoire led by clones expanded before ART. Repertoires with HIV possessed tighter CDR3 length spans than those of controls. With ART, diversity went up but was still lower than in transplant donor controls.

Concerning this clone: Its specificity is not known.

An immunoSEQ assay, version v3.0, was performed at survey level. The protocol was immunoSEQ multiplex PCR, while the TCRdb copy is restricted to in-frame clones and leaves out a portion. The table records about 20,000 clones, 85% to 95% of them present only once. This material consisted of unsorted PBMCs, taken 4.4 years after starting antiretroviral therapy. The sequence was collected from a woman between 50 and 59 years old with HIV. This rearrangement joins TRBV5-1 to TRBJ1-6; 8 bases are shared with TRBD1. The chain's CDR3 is CASSLAGGRYNSPLHF. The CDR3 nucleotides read TGCGCCAGCAGCTTGGCAGGGGGCCGATATAATTCACCCCTCCACTTT.